What follows describes a single TCR beta chain. The antigen remains undetermined. This sample stems from a study of cytomegalovirus exposure and HLA in healthy donors. Germline V lookup: CDR1 SGHRS, CDR2 YFSETQ. The CDR3 is 15 residues long. V shed 0 bases and J shed 7 bases, with 13 bases lying between them. 13 Jbeta primers and 60 Vbeta primers were used for the PCR. Only in-frame clones appear in the TCRdb table, and some are missing; sequencing was by immunoSEQ multiplex PCR. The repertoire holds about 140,000 clones, with roughly 75% as singletons. Study-wide findings and caveats: Accurate prediction of HLA-A and HLA-B alleles (for most subjects) was reportedly achieved from TCR beta sequences.

The specimen sequenced was PBMCs. The chain carries TRBV5-1 and TRBJ1-4; D is uncertain. The TCR comes from a man aged 35 to 55 in good health and CMV-seronegative. CDR3 DNA: TGCGCCAGCAGCTTGGTGGGGTCGGCGGGTGAAAAACTGTTTTTT. This sequence encodes CASSLVGSAGEKLFF.